This T cell receptor beta chain derives from a study of response to subunit inactivated influenza vaccine. TCRdb re-derived calls from the RT-PCR reads in MiXCR, one entry per CDR3 protein. This sample has approximately 500,000 distinct CDR3 sequences, with around 13% found just once. This CDR3 contains 16 residues. Germline CDR1 SGHDT, CDR2 YYEEEE. The trim removed 1 base at V and 2 bases at J, leaving 7 bases unmatched. The clonotype originates from a man in his forties or fifties who received an inactivated influenza vaccine. The V call is TRBV5-6, the J call TRBJ2-3; TRBD2 aligns across 7 bases. Sequencing was performed on PBMCs from blood, taken around seven weeks after vaccination. Here the CDR3 DNA reads TGTGCCAGCAGCTTGAGGGGAGCGGGACTCACAGATACGCAGTATTTT. Its protein is CASSLRGAGLTDTQYF.